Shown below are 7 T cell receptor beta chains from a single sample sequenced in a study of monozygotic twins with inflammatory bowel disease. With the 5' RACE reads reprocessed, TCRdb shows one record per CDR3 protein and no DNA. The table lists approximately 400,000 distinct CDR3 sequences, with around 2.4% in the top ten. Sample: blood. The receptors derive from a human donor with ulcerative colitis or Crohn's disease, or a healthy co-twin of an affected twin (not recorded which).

Here the CDR3 reads CAWSPGPYEQYF. This chain connects TRBV30 to TRBJ2-7. Germline values: CDR1 GTSNPN, CDR2 SVGIG (reference sequence). CDR3 size: 12 residues.

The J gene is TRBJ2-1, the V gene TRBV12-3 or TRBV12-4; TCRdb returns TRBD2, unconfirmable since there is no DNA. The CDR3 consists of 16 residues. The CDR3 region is CASSSPPGEGLREQFF.

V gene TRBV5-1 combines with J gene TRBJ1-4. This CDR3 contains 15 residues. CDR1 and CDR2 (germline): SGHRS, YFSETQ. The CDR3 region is CASSLLGLGGEKLFF.

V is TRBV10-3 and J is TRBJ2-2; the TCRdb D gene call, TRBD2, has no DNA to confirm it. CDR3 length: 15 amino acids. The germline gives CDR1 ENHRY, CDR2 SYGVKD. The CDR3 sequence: CAISRYSGEDGELFF.

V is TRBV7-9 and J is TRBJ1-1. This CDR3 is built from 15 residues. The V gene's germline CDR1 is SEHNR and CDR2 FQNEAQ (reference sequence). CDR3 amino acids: CASRRDPRGNTEAFF.

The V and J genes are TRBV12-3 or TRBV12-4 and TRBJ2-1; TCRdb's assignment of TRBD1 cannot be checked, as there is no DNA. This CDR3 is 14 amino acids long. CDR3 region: CASSPWAIGNEQFF.

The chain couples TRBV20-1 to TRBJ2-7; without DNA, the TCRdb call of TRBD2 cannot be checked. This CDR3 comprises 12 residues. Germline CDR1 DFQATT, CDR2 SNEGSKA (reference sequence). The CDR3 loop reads CSASGRNYEQYF.